The 25 T cell receptor beta chains given below trace back to one sample, sequenced in a study of blood T cell repertoires in COVID-19. The assay was immunoSEQ multiplex PCR, and TCRdb's table has in-frame clones only and misses some. Among about 140,000 clones, roughly 84% were seen once, and the ten largest hold about 40%. Material for sequencing was peripheral blood. The receptors were sampled from a human donor in a cohort sampled during active COVID-19.

This clone was seen once. This chain connects TRBV4-3 to TRBJ1-5; D gene uncertain. This CDR3 region has 19 residues. The ends were cut back, 2 bases at V and 0 bases at J, with 20 bases in the middle. Germline CDR1 reads LGHNA; CDR2 reads YSLEER. CDR3 protein: CASSQTSLGAFYSNQPQHF. CDR3 bases: TGCGCCAGCAGCCAAACCTCCCTAGGCGCCTTCTATAGCAATCAGCCCCAGCATTTT.

This clone was picked up a small number of times. This chain links TRBV6-5 with TRBJ1-2, with 7 positions matching TRBD1. Looked up from germline, CDR1 is MNHEY and CDR2 is SVGAGI. After removal of 5 bases from V and 4 bases from J, the junction contained 10 bases not matched to a gene. The CDR3 runs 15 residues. The CDR3 reads CASSPSDRPLYGYTF. DNA for the CDR3: TGTGCCAGCAGTCCCTCGGACAGGCCCCTCTATGGCTACACCTTC.

The rearrangement links TRBV6-1 to TRBJ2-5; 10 positions agree with TRBD2. J was trimmed by 4 bases and V by 3 bases; bases with no gene match: 8. CDR1 is MNHNS, CDR2 SASEGT, per germline. There are 16 residues in the CDR3. CDR3 sequence: CASSDTLAGGGETQYF. The CDR3 DNA follows: TGTGCCAGCAGTGATACTTTAGCGGGGGGAGGAGAGACCCAGTACTTC.

The chain uses TRBV6-5 and TRBJ2-7, with 15 bases aligning to TRBD2. The trim removed 6 bases at V and 5 bases at J, leaving 2 bases unmatched. The CDR3 consists of 14 residues. The germline gives CDR1 MNHEY, CDR2 SVGAGI. The CDR3 sequence is CASRGLAGGNEQYF. The CDR3 bases are TGTGCCAGCAGGGGACTAGCGGGGGGCAACGAGCAGTACTTC.

Comment on this clone: The sample contains more than one DNA sequence encoding this CDR3. The chain has TRBV18 and TRBJ1-1; 7 nucleotides line up with TRBD1. From germline, CDR1 is KGHSH and CDR2 LQKENI. This CDR3 has 15 residues. J was trimmed by 0 bases and V by 2 bases; bases with no gene match: 3. The CDR3 reads CASSPGQVMNTEAFF. In nucleotides, the CDR3 is TGTGCCAGCTCACCAGGACAGGTGATGAACACTGAAGCTTTCTTT.

The chain uses TRBV11-3 and TRBJ1-1; TRBD1 agrees at 7 bases. From germline, CDR1 is SGHNT and CDR2 YENEEA. This CDR3 has 14 amino acids. V trimming: 4 bases; J trimming: 1 base; junction bases outside the gene matches: 3. The CDR3 coding sequence is TGTGCCAGCAGCTGGGACAGCGCGAACACTGAAGCTTTCTTT. Translating gives CASSWDSANTEAFF.

The chain carries TRBV7-2 and TRBJ2-7; 8 bases agree with TRBD1. V gave up 4 bases and J gave up 2 bases; unmatched junction bases: 7. There are 15 residues in the CDR3. CDR1 is SGHTA, CDR2 FQGNSA, per germline. CDR3 loop: CASSSGQGAPYEQYF. In DNA form, the CDR3 reads TGTGCCAGCAGCTCCGGGCAGGGGGCCCCCTACGAGCAGTACTTC.

The rearrangement uses TRBV12-5 and TRBJ2-5; TRBD1 matches 7 bases. With V trimmed by 2 bases and J by 4 bases, 13 bases remained unmatched. The CDR3 has 17 amino acids. Germline loops: CDR1 LGHNT, CDR2 FRNRAP. The CDR3 loop is CASGLSRGLSVGETQYF. CDR3 in DNA: TGTGCTAGTGGTTTGAGCAGGGGGTTGAGTGTGGGAGAGACCCAGTACTTC.

This chain links TRBV14 with TRBJ2-5, with a possible D match to TRBD2 (5 bases). The V end lost 1 base, the J end lost 7 bases, and 10 bases lay between the germline ends. CDR1 and CDR2 (germline): SGHDN, FVKESK. This CDR3 comprises 13 residues. The CDR3 DNA follows: TGTGCCAGCAGCCAAGTAGCGCTGGGGACCCAGTACTTC. As protein: CASSQVALGTQYF.

The genes are TRBV29-1 and TRBJ2-3; 14 nucleotides line up with TRBD2. In germline, CDR1 is SQVTM, CDR2 ANQGSEA. The CDR3 totals 14 residues. V lost 6 bases, J lost 5 bases, and 4 bases stayed unmatched. Written as DNA, the CDR3 is TGCAGCGTAACCGGGACTAGCGGGAGAGATACGCAGTATTTT. Residues: CSVTGTSGRDTQYF.

The CDR3 DNA reads TGTGCCAGCAGCCCCGACGGGAGGGATGAAAAACTGTTTTTT. It codes for CASSPDGRDEKLFF. The gene calls are TRBV6-2 or TRBV6-3 and TRBJ1-4; D uncertain. Germline lookup yields CDR1 MNHEY and CDR2 SVGEGT. The ends were cut back, 6 bases at V and 6 bases at J, with 14 bases in the middle. The CDR3 covers 14 residues.

The gene calls are TRBV2 and TRBJ1-4, with D perhaps matching TRBD1 (5 bases). Germline CDR1 SNHLY, CDR2 FYNNEI. V shed 8 bases and J shed 4 bases, with 11 bases lying between them. The CDR3 covers 13 residues. Here the CDR3 DNA reads TGTGCCAGCCGGGACGGGGGTAATGAAAAACTGTTTTTT. Its translation is CASRDGGNEKLFF. Combining the CDR3 with reference TRBV2 and TRBJ1-4 gives the whole variable domain EPEVTQTPSHQVTQMGQEVILRCVPISNHLYFYWYRQILGQKVEFLVSFYNNEISEKSEIFDDQFSVERPDGSNFTLKIRSTKLEDSAMYFCASRDGGNEKLFFGSGTQLSVL.

The rearrangement links TRBV7-2 to TRBJ2-3, with 9 bases matching TRBD2. The J segment lost 2 bases and the V segment lost 5 bases, leaving 5 bases of the junction unmatched. Germline V gives CDR1 SGHTA, CDR2 FQGNSA. The CDR3 is 15 amino acids. CDR3 protein: CASSAVAGVTDTQYF. The CDR3 region has the DNA TGTGCCAGCAGCGCTGTAGCGGGAGTCACAGATACGCAGTATTTT.

The chain couples TRBV13 to TRBJ1-6, with D unclear. This CDR3 has 16 residues. Looked up from germline, CDR1 is PRHDT and CDR2 is FYEKMQ (reference sequence). V was shortened by 4 bases and J by 4 bases, with 14 bases between the two germline ends. The CDR3 sequence: CASSSRSEEYNSPLHF. The CDR3 bases are TGTGCCAGCAGCTCCCGGTCGGAGGAATATAATTCACCCCTCCACTTT.

V usage is TRBV19 and J usage is TRBJ1-4, with a possible D match to TRBD1 (6 bases). V lost 5 bases and J lost 4, with 14 bases in between. The germline CDR1 and CDR2 sequences are LNHDA and SQIVND (reference sequence). This CDR3 is 15 amino acids long. The CDR3: CASSLTGLGNEKLFF. The CDR3, as DNA: TGTGCCAGTAGTTTGACAGGTTTAGGTAATGAAAAACTGTTTTTT.

The chain combines TRBV7-2 with TRBJ2-3; unclear D gene. The CDR3 is made up of 14 amino acids. The germline CDR1 and CDR2 sequences are SGHTA and FQGNSA. V lost 5 bases and J lost 3, with 12 bases in between. CDR3: CASSGQARTDTQYF. Here the CDR3 DNA reads TGTGCCAGCAGCGGCCAGGCCCGGACAGATACGCAGTATTTT.

V usage is TRBV9 and J usage is TRBJ2-7; possibly TRBD1 for D (5 bases). The CDR3 has 15 residues. Germline V gene lookup returns CDR1 SGDLS and CDR2 YYNGEE. V lost 6 bases to trimming and J lost 5 bases, with 21 bases between them. The CDR3 DNA reads TGTGCCAGCAAGGGGTTCTCCTCTTTCTTTGACGAGCAGTACTTC. Protein: CASKGFSSFFDEQYF.

The CDR3 loop reads CASSLMGARTEAFF. The DNA for the CDR3 is TGTGCCAGCTCACTCATGGGGGCGCGGACTGAAGCTTTCTTT. The rearrangement links TRBV18 to TRBJ1-1, with a tentative D call TRBD1 (6 bases). Germline V CDR1 and CDR2: KGHSH, LQKENI. Trimming left V 4 bases short and J 5 bases short, with 14 bases between. The CDR3 extends over 14 amino acids.

V usage is TRBV5-4 and J usage is TRBJ1-1; tentative D call: TRBD1 (5 bases). Germline lookup yields CDR1 SGHNT and CDR2 YYREEE (reference sequence). The CDR3 contains 14 residues. V dropped 5 bases and J dropped 0 bases, with 11 bases sitting between them. The CDR3 DNA reads TGTGCCAGCAGTTCTCAGGGCCTGAACACTGAAGCTTTCTTT. Protein product: CASSSQGLNTEAFF.

The V call is TRBV19, the J call TRBJ2-2; 16 bases are a match to TRBD2. The junction had 10 bases not matched to a gene; V was cut back by 6 bases and J by 9 bases. Germline lookup yields CDR1 LNHDA and CDR2 SQIVND (reference sequence). This CDR3 region has 17 residues. The CDR3 DNA reads as TGTGCCAGTAGCGACCCGGGACTAGCGGGAGGGCCGCGGGAGCTGTTTTTT. Translation: CASSDPGLAGGPRELFF.

The gene calls are TRBV21-1 and TRBJ2-1; the table's D call, TRBD2, was not checked against the DNA. TRBV21-1 is marked as a pseudogene. This CDR3 region has 14 residues. Here the CDR3 reads CASTQPSGYNEQFF. CDR3 coding DNA: TGTGCCAGCACCCAACCTAGCGGCTACAATGAGCAGTTCTTC.

For this clone: The identical CDR3 is also encoded by other nucleotide sequences in the sample. This chain links TRBV9 with TRBJ2-5, with a weak D call TRBD2 (6 bases). Trimming took 2 bases from V and 5 from J, leaving 10 bases between them. The germline V gene encodes CDR1 SGDLS and CDR2 YYNGEE. The CDR3 is 13 amino acids. The CDR3 DNA follows: TGTGCCAGCAGCGTCGGAGGGCCGGAGACCCAGTACTTC. Its protein product is CASSVGGPETQYF.

The CDR3 DNA follows: TGTGCCAGCAGCAAATTGACAGGGACCACTGAAGCTTTCTTT. Translated: CASSKLTGTTEAFF. The chain employs TRBV5-6 and TRBJ1-1, with TRBD1 matching 7 bases. Trimming cost V 4 bases and J 4 bases; bases outside gene matches: 7. The CDR3 covers 14 residues. Germline V lookup: CDR1 SGHDT, CDR2 YYEEEE.

This rearrangement joins TRBV7-2 to TRBJ1-2; 10 bases align to TRBD1. CDR1 is SGHTA and CDR2 is FQGNSA in the germline V gene. J lost 7 bases, V lost 4 bases, and 3 bases had no gene match. This CDR3 has 13 residues. CDR3 DNA: TGTGCCAGCAGCTCCAGGGACAGGGGTGGCTACACCTTC. It is translated as CASSSRDRGGYTF. Drawing the rest from reference TRBV7-2 and TRBJ1-2, the complete variable domain is GAGVSQSPSNKVTEKGKDVELRCDPISGHTALYWYRQSLGQGLEFLIYFQGNSAPDKSGLPSDRFSAERTGGSVSTLTIQRTQQEDSAVYLCASSSRDRGGYTFGSGTRLTVV.

The genes are TRBV7-9 and TRBJ2-1, with D possibly TRBD1 on 6 matching bases. Trimming stripped 5 bases from V and 4 bases from J, with 9 bases between. Germline-derived CDR1 and CDR2 are SEHNR and FQNEAQ (reference sequence). CDR3 size: 13 residues. CDR3: CASSPGQYNEQFF. The DNA for the CDR3 is TGTGCCAGCAGCCCCGGACAGTACAATGAGCAGTTCTTC.